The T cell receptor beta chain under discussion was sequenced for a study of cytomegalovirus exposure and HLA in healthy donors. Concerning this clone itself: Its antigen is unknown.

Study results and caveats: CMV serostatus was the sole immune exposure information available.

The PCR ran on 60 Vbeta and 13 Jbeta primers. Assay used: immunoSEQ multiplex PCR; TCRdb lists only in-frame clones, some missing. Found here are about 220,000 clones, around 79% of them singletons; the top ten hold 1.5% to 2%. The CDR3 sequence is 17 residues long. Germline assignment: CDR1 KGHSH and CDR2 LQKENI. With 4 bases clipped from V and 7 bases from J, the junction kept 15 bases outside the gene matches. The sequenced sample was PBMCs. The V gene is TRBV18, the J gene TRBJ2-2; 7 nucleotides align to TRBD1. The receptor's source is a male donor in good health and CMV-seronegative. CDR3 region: CASSRTGDRGGHGELFF. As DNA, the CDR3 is TGTGCCAGCTCACGAACAGGGGATCGAGGTGGCCACGGGGAGCTGTTTTTT.